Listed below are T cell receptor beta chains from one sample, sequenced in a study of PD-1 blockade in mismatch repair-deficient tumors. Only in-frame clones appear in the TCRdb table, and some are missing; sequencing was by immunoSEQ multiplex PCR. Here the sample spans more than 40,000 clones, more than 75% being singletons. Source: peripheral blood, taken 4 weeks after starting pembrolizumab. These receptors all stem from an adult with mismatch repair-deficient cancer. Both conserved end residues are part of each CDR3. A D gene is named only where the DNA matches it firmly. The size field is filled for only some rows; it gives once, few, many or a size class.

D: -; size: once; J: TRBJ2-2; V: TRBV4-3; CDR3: CASSHYPGTENTGELFF; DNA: TGCGCCAGCAGCCATTACCCCGGGACGGAGAACACCGGGGAGCTGTTTTTT
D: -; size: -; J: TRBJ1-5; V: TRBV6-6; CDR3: CASSRDQPQHF; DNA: TGTGCCAGCAGCCGGGATCAGCCCCAGCATTTT
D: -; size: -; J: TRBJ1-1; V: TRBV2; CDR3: CASSEDTRTEAFF; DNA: TGTGCCAGCAGTGAAGACACGAGGACTGAAGCTTTCTTT
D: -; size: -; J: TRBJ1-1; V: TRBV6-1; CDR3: CASSEGGPLKAFF; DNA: TGTGCCAGCAGTGAAGGGGGCCCTCTGAAAGCTTTCTTT
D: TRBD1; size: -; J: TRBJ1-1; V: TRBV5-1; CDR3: CASSLGTGGNTEAFF; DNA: TGCGCCAGCAGCTTGGGGACAGGGGGAAACACTGAAGCTTTCTTT
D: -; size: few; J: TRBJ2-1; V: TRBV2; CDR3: CASSENISYNEQFF; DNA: TGTGCCAGCAGTGAGAACATTTCCTACAATGAGCAGTTCTTC
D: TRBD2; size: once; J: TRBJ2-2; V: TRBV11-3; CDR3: CASIGTSATTGELFF; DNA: TGTGCCAGCATAGGGACTAGCGCGACCACCGGGGAGCTGTTTTTT
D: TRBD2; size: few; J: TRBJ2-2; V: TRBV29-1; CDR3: CSVEGTSGGTGELFF; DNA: TGCAGCGTCGAGGGGACTAGCGGGGGTACCGGGGAGCTGTTTTTT
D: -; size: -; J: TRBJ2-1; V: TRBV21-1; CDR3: CASSNGQGAGNEQFF; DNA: TGTGCCAGCAGCAACGGCCAGGGGGCAGGCAATGAGCAGTTCTTC
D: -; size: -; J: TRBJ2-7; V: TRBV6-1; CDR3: CASSEARAAAAYEQYF; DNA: TGTGCCAGCAGTGAAGCGAGGGCAGCTGCGGCCTACGAGCAGTACTTC
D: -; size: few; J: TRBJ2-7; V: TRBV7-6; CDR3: CASSSYRGGEQYF; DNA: TGTGCCAGCAGCAGTTACAGGGGAGGGGAGCAGTACTTC
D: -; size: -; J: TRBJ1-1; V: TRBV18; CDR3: CASSPFRALNTEAFF; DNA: TGTGCCAGCTCACCTTTTAGGGCTCTCAACACTGAAGCTTTCTTT
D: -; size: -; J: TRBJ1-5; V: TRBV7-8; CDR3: CASSPVYFQPQHF; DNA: TGTGCCAGCAGCCCGGTTTACTTCCAGCCCCAGCATTTT
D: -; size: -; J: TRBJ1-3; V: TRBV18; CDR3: CASSPRESSGNTIYF; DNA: TGTGCCAGCTCACCACGAGAGAGCTCTGGAAACACCATATATTTT
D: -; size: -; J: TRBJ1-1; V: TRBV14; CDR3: CASSQDLRGVNTEAFF; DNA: TGTGCCAGCAGCCAAGATCTTCGGGGAGTGAACACTGAAGCTTTCTTT
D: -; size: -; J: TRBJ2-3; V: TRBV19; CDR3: CASSDGGIGTDTQYF; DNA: TGTGCCAGTAGTGATGGCGGGATAGGGACAGATACGCAGTATTTT
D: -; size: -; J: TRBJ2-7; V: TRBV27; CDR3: CASRRDDQPAYEQYF; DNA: TGTGCCAGCAGGCGGGATGATCAACCAGCCTACGAGCAGTACTTC
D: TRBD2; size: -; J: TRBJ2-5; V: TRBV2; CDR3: CASSESGMGGETQYF; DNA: TGTGCCAGCAGTGAAAGCGGAATGGGGGGGGAGACCCAGTACTTC
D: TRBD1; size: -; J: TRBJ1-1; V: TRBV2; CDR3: CASSVQGAYEAFF; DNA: TGTGCCAGCAGTGTCCAGGGGGCCTATGAAGCTTTCTTT
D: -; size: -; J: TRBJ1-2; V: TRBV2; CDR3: CASSGAVVVYGYTF; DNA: TGTGCCAGCAGTGGGGCCGTTGTTGTGTATGGCTACACCTTC